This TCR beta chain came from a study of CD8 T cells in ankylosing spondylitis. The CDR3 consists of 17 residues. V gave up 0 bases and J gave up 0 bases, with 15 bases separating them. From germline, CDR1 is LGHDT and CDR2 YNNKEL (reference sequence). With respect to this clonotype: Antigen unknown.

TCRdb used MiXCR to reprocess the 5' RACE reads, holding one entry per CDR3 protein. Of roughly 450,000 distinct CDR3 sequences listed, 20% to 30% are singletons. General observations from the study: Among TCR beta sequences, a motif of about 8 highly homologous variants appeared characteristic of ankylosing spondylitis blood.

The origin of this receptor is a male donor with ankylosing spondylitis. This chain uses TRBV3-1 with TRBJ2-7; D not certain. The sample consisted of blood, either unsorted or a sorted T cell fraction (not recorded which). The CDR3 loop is CASSQDYPNRASYEQYF. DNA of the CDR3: TGTGCCAGCAGCCAAGATTACCCTAATCGGGCCTCCTACGAGCAGTACTTC.